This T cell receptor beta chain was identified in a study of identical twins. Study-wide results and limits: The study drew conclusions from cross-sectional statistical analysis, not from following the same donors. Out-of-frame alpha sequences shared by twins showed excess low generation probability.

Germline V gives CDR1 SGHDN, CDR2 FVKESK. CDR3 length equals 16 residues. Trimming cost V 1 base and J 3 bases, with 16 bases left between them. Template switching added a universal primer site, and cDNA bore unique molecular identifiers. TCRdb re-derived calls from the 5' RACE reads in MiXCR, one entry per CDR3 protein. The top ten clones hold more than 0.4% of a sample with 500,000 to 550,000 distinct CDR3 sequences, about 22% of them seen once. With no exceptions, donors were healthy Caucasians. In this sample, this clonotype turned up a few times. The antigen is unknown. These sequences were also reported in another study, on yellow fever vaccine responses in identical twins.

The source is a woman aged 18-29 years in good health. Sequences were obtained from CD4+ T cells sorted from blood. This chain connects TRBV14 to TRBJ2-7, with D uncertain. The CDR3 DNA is TGTGCCAGCAGCCAAGTTCGAGGCACATACCTCTACGAGCAGTACTTC. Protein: CASSQVRGTYLYEQYF. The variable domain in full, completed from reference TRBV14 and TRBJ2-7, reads EAGVTQFPSHSVIEKGQTVTLRCDPISGHDNLYWYRRVMGKEIKFLLHFVKESKQDESGMPNNRFLAERTGGTYSTLKVQPAELEDSGVYFCASSQVRGTYLYEQYFGPGTRLTVT.